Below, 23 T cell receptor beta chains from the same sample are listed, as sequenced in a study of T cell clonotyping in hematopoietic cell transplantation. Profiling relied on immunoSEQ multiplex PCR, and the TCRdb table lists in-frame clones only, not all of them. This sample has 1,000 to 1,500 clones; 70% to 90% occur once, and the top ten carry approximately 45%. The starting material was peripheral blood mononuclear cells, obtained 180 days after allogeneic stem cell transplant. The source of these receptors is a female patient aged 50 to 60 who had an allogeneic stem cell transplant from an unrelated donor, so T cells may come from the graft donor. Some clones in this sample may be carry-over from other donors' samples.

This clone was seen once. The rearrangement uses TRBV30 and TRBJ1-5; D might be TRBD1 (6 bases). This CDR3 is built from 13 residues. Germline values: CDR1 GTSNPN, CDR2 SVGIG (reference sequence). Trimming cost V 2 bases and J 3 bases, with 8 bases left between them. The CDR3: CAWSHRVNQPQHF. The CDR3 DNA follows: TGTGCCTGGAGTCACAGGGTCAATCAGCCCCAGCATTTT.

CDR3 sequence reads: CASIIPRGTYNEQFF. The DNA for the CDR3 is TGTGCCAGCATCATACCCAGAGGCACCTACAATGAGCAGTTCTTC. This sequence joins TRBV7-9 and TRBJ2-1; D call uncertain. Deletions cut 7 bases from V and 2 bases from J, with 15 bases between. The CDR3 is 15 residues long. From germline, CDR1 is SEHNR and CDR2 FQNEAQ (reference sequence).

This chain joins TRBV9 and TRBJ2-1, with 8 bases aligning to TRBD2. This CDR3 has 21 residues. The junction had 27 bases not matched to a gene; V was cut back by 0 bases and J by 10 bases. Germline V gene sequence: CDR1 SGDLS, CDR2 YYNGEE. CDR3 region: CASSVARKGTRPGPLRREQFF. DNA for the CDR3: TGTGCCAGCAGCGTAGCTCGAAAAGGGACTAGACCGGGCCCTCTTAGGAGGGAGCAGTTCTTC.

CDR3 sequence reads: CASSLTTWGAPLHF. The CDR3, as DNA: TGTGCCAGCAGCTTAACGACGTGGGGAGCACCCCTCCACTTT. V and J are TRBV7-3 and TRBJ1-6; D not certain. This CDR3 has 14 residues. Germline CDR1 and CDR2: SGHTA and FQGTGA. The V end lost 0 bases, the J end lost 11 bases, and 11 bases lay between the germline ends.

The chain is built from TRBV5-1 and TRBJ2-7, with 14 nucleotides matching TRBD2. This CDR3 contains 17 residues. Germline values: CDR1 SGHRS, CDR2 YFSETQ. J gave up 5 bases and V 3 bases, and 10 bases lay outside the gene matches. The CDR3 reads CASSSGTSGGPRHEQYF. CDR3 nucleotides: TGCGCCAGCAGCTCAGGGACTAGCGGGGGCCCTCGACACGAGCAGTACTTC. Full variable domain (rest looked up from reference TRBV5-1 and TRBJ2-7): KAGVTQTPRYLIKTRGQQVTLSCSPISGHRSVSWYQQTPGQGLQFLFEYFSETQRNKGNFPGRFSGRQFSNSRSEMNVSTLELGDSALYLCASSSGTSGGPRHEQYFGPGTRLTVT.

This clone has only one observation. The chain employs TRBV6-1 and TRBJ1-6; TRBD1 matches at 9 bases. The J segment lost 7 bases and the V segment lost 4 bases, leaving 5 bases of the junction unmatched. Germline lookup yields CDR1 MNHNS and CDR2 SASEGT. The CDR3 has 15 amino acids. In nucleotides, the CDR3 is TGTGCCAGCAGTGTGGGACAGGGAACGAATTCACCCCTCCACTTT. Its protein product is CASSVGQGTNSPLHF.

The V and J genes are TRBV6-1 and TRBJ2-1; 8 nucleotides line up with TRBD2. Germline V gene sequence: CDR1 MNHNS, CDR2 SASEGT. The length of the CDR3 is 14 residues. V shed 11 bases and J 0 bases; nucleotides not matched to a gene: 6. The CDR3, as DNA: TGTGCCGGACGCGGGGGGAGCTCCTACAATGAGCAGTTCTTC. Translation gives CAGRGGSSYNEQFF.

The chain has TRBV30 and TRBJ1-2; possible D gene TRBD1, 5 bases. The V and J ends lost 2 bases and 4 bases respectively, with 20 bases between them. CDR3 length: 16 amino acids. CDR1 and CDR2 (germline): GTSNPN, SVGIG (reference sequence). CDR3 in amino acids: CAWSSPFAGWAYGYTF. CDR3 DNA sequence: TGTGCCTGGAGTTCACCCTTTGCAGGGTGGGCCTATGGCTACACCTTC.

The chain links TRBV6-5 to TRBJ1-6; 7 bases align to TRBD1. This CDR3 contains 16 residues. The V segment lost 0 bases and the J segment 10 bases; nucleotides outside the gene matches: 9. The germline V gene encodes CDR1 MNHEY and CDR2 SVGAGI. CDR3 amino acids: CASSYSNSGGESPLHF. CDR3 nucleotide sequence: TGTGCCAGCAGTTACTCGAATTCAGGGGGGGAATCACCCCTCCACTTT.

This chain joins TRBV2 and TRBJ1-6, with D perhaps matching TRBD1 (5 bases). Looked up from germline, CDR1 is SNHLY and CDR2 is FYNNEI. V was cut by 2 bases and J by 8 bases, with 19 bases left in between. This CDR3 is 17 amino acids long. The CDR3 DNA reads TGTGCCAGCAGTGAACAGGGACCAAGGGCCCGCCATTCACCCCTCCACTTT. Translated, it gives CASSEQGPRARHSPLHF.

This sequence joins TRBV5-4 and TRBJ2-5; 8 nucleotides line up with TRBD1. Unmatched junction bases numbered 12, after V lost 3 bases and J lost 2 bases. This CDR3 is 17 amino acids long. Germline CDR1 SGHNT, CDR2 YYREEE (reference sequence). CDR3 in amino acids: CASSWTGFIPPQETQYF. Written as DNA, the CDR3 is TGTGCCAGCAGCTGGACAGGGTTTATCCCCCCACAAGAGACCCAGTACTTC.

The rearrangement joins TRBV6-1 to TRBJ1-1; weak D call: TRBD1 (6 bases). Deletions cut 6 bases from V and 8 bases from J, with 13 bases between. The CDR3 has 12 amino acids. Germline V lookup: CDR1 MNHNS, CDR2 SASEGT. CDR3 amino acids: CASSVDRLEAFF. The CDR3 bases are TGTGCCAGCAGCGTCGACAGGTTAGAAGCTTTCTTT.

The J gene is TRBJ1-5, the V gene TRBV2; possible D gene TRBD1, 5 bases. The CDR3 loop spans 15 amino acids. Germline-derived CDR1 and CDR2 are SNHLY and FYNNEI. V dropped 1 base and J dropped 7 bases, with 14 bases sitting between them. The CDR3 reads CASSEVLAGRQPQHF. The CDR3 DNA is TGTGCCAGCAGTGAAGTGCTGGCAGGGAGACAGCCCCAGCATTTT.

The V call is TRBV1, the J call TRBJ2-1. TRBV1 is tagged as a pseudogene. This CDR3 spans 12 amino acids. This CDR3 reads CTSSQRGGEQFF. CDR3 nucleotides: TGCACCAGCAGCCAAAGAGGGGGGGAGCAGTTCTTC.

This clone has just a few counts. Written as DNA, the CDR3 is TGTGCCACCAGCAACGGACAGGGAGAAGAGACCCAGTACTTC. This encodes CATSNGQGEETQYF. The V call is TRBV15, the J call TRBJ2-5; 8 bases match TRBD1. Germline V CDR1 and CDR2: LNHNV, YYDKDF (reference sequence). The CDR3 runs to 14 residues. Germline trimming cut 4 bases from V and 3 bases from J; bases unmatched to any gene: 4.

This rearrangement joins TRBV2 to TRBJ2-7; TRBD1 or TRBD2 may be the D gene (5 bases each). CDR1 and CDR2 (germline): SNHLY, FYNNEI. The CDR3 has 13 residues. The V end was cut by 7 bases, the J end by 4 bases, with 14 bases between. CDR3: CASTTPGLYEQYF. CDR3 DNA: TGTGCCAGCACCACTCCGGGGCTTTACGAGCAGTACTTC.

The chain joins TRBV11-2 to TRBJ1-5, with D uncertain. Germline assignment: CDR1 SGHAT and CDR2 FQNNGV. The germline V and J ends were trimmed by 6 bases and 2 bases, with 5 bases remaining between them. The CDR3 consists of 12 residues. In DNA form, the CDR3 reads TGTGCCAGCAGGGACGGCAATCAGCCCCAGCATTTT. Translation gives CASRDGNQPQHF.

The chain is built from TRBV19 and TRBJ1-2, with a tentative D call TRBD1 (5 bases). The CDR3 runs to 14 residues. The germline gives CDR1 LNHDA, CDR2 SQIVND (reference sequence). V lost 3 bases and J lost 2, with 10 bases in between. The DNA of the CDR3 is TGTGCCAGTAGTATTCGGGGGGTAAACTATGGCTACACCTTC. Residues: CASSIRGVNYGYTF.

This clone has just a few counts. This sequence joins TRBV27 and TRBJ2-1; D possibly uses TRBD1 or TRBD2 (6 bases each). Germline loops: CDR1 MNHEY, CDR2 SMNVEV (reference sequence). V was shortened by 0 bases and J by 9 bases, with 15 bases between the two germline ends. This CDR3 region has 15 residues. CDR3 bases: TGTGCCAGCAGTTTATCCAGAAGGGGGGTCAGTGAGCAGTTCTTC. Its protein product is CASSLSRRGVSEQFF.

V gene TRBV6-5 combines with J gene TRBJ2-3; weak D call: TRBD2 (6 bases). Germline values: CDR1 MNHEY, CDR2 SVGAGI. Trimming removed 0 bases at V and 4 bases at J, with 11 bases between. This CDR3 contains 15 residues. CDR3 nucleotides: TGTGCCAGCAGTTACTCCACAGGAGGGGCAGATACGCAGTATTTT. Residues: CASSYSTGGADTQYF.

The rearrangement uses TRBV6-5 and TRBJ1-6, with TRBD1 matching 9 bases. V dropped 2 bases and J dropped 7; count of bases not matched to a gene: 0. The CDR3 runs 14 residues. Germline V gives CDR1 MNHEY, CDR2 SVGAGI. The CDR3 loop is CASSYGQGNSPLHF. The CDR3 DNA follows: TGTGCCAGCAGTTACGGACAGGGGAATTCACCCCTCCACTTT.

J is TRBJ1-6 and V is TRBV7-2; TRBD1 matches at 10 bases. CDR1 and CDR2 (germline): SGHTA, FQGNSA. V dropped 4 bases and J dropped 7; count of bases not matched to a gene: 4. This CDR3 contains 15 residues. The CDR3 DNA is TGTGCCAGCAGCTCCCTGACAGGGGGCAATTCACCCCTCCACTTT. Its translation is CASSSLTGGNSPLHF. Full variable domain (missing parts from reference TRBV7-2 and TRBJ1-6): GAGVSQSPSNKVTEKGKDVELRCDPISGHTALYWYRQSLGQGLEFLIYFQGNSAPDKSGLPSDRFSAERTGGSVSTLTIQRTQQEDSAVYLCASSSLTGGNSPLHFGNGTRLTVT.

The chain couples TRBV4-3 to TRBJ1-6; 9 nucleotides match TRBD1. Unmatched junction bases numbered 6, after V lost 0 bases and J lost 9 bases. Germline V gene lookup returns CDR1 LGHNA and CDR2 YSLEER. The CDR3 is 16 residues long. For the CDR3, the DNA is TGCGCCAGCAGCCAAGATGTGGACAGGGGTATTTCACCCCTCCACTTT. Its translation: CASSQDVDRGISPLHF.